This T cell receptor beta chain comes out of a study of response to subunit inactivated influenza vaccine. Findings and caveats of the study: The authors suggested that every seasonal influenza vaccination recruits few new T cells.

In this sample, this clonotype turned up a few times. Antigen: not known. Germline V CDR1 and CDR2: SGHVS, FNYEAQ. This CDR3 is built from 17 residues. The V segment lost 5 bases and the J segment 8 bases; nucleotides outside the gene matches: 16. Each CDR3 protein is one row after TCRdb ran MiXCR on the RT-PCR reads. The sample contains around 500,000 distinct CDR3 sequences, approximately 11% of which appear only once. The starting material was PBMCs from blood, obtained more than 35 days after vaccination. The clonotype was recovered from a man between 45 and 60 years old who received an inactivated influenza vaccine. This chain connects TRBV7-6 to TRBJ2-1; 9 nucleotides agree with TRBD2. CDR3: CASSPLGLAGISDEQFF. CDR3 bases: TGTGCCAGCAGCCCCCTGGGGCTAGCGGGAATATCCGATGAGCAGTTCTTC.